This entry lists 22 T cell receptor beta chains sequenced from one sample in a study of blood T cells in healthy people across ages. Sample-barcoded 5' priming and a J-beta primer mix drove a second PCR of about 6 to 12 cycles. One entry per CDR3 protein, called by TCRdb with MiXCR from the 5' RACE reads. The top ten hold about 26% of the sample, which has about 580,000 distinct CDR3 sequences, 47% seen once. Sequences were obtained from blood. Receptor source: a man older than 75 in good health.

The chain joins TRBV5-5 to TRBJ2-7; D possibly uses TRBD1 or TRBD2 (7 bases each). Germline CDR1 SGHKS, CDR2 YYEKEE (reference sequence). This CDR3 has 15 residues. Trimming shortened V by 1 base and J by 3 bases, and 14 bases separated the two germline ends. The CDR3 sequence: CASSLQGGSYYEQYF. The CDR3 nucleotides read TGTGCCAGCAGCTTGCAGGGGGGGAGTTACTACGAGCAGTACTTC.

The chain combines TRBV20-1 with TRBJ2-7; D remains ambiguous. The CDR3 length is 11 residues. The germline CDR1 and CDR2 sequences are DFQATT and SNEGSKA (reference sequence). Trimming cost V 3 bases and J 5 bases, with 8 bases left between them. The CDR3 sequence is CSASPINEQYF. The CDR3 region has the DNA TGCAGTGCTAGTCCGATCAACGAGCAGTACTTC.

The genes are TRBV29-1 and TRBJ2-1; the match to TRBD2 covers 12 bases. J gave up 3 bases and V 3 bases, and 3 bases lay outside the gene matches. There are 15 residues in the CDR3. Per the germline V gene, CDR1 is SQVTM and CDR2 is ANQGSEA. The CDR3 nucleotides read TGCAGCGTTGAGAGGACTAGCGGGATCTACAATGAGCAGTTCTTC. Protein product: CSVERTSGIYNEQFF.

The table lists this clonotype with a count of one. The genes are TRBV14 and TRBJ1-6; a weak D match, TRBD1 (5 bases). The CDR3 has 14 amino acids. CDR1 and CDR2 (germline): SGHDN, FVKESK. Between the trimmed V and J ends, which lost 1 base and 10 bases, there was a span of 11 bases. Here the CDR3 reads CASSQVPGGSPLHF. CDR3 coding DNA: TGTGCCAGCAGCCAAGTTCCGGGGGGATCACCCCTCCACTTT.

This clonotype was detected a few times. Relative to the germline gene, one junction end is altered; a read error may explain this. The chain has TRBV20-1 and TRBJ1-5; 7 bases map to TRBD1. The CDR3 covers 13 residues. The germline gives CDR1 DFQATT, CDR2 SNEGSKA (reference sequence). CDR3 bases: TGCAGTGCCAGAGCAGACAGGGTTCAGCCCCAGCATTTT. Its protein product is CSARADRVQPQHF.

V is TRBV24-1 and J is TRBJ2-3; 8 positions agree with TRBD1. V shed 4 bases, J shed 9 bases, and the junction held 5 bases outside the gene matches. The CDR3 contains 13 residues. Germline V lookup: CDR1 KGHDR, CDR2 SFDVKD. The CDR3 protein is CATSETGVRTQYF. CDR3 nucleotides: TGTGCCACCAGTGAGACAGGGGTGCGGACGCAGTATTTT.

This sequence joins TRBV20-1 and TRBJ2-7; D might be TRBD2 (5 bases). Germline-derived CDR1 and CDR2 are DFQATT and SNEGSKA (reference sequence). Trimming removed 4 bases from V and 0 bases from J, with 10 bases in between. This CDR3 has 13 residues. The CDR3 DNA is TGCAGTGCTACACTTGAGGGCTCCTACGAGCAGTACTTC. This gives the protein CSATLEGSYEQYF.

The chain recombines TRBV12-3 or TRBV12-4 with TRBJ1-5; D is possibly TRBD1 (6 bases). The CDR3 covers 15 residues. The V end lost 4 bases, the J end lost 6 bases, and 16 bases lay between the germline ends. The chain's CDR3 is CASSSHRGGRQPQHF. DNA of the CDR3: TGTGCCAGCAGTTCCCATCGGGGGGGGCGTCAGCCCCAGCATTTT.

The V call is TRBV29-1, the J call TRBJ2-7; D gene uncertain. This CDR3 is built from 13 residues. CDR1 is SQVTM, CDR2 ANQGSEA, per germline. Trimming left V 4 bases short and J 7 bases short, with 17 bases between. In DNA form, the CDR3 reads TGCAGCGTTGGGGCTAGTTCGGTCGGGGAGCAGTACTTC. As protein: CSVGASSVGEQYF.

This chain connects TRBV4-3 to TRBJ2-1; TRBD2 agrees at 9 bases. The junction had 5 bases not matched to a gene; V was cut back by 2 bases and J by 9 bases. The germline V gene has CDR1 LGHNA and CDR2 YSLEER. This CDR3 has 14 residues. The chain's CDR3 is CASSQIAGEVEQFF. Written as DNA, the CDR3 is TGCGCCAGCAGCCAAATAGCGGGAGAGGTTGAGCAGTTCTTC.

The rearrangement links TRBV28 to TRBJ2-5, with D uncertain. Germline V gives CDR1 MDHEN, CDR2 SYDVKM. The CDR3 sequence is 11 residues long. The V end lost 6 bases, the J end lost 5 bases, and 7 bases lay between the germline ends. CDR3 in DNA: TGTGCCAGCAGAACCAGTGAGACCCAGTACTTC. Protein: CASRTSETQYF. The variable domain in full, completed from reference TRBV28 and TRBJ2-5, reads DVKVTQSSRYLVKRTGEKVFLECVQDMDHENMFWYRQDPGLGLRLIYFSYDVKMKEKGDIPEGYSVSREKKERFSLILESASTNQTSMYLCASRTSETQYFGPGTRLLVL.

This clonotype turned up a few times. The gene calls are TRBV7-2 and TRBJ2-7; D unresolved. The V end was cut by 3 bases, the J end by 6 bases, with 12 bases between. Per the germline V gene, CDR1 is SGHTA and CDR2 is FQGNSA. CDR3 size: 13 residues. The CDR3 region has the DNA TGTGCCAGCAGCTTTAGTCTCTTGGGCGAGCAGTACTTC. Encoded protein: CASSFSLLGEQYF.

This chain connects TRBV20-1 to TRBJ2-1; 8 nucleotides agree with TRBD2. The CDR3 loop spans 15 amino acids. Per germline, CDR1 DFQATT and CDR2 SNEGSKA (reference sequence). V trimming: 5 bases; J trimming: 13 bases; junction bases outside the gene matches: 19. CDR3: CSASLGGGSGETQFF. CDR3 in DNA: TGCAGTGCTTCCCTCGGCGGGGGTAGCGGGGAGACCCAGTTCTTC.

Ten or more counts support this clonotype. The CDR3 DNA reads as TGTGCCAGCAGAGTACAGGGGACTGGAAACACCATATATTTT. This sequence encodes CASRVQGTGNTIYF. This rearrangement joins TRBV6-6 to TRBJ1-3; 7 nucleotides align to TRBD1. Germline V gives CDR1 MNHNY, CDR2 SVGAGI (reference sequence). The CDR3 contains 14 residues. The ends lost 6 bases at V and 2 bases at J; junction bases unmatched: 4.

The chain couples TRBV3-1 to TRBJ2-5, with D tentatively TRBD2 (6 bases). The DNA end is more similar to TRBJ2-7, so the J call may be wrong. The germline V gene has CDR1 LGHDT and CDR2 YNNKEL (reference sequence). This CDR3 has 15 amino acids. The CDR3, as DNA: TGTGCCAGCAGCCAAGGGGGGGAACTACTCTACGAGCAGTACTTC. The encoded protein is CASSQGGELLYEQYF.

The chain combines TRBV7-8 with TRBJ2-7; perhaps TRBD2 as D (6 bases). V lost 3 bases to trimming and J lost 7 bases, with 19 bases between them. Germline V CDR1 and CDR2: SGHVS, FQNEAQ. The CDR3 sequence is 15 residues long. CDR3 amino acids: CASSFSGKEMDEQYF. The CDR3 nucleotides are TGTGCCAGCAGCTTTAGCGGAAAAGAGATGGATGAGCAGTACTTC.

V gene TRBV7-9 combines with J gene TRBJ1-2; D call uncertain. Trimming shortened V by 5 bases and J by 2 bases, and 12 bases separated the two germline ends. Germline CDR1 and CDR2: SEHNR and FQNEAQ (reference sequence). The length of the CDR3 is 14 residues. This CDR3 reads CASSPGGPNYGYTF. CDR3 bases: TGTGCCAGCAGCCCCGGTGGGCCCAACTATGGCTACACCTTC.

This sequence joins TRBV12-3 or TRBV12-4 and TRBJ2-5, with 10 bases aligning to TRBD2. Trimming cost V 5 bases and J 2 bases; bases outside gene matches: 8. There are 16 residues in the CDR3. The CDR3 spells CASSISWTSGQETQYF. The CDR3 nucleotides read TGTGCCAGCAGTATATCCTGGACTAGCGGACAAGAGACCCAGTACTTC.

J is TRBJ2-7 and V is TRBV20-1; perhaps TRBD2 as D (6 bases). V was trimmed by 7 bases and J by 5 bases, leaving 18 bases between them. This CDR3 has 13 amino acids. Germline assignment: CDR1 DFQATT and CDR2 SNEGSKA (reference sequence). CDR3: CSGGVSAPDEQYF. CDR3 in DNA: TGCAGTGGCGGGGTCTCGGCTCCTGACGAGCAGTACTTC.

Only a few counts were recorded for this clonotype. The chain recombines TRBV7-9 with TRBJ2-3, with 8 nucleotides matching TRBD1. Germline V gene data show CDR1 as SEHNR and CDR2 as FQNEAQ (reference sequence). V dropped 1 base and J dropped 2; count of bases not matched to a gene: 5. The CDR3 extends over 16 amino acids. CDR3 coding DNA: TGTGCCAGCAGCTTAGGGAACAGGGGGACCACAGATACGCAGTATTTT. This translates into CASSLGNRGTTDTQYF.

The CDR3 loop reads CASRGAGNEQFF. Here the CDR3 DNA reads TGTGCCAGCCGGGGGGCTGGTAATGAGCAGTTCTTC. V and J are TRBV9 and TRBJ2-1, with D possibly matching TRBD2 (7 bases). This CDR3 spans 12 amino acids. V lost 7 bases to trimming and J lost 7 bases, with 12 bases between them. Looked up from germline, CDR1 is SGDLS and CDR2 is YYNGEE.

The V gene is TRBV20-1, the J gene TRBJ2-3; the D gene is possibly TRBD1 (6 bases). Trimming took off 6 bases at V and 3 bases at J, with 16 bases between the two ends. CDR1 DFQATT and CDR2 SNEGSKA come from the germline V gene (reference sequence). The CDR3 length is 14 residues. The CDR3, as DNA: TGCAGTGCCGCGAACAGGGTCGTAACAGATACGCAGTATTTT. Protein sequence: CSAANRVVTDTQYF.